This TCR beta chain was identified in a study of T cell changes during pregnancy in multiple sclerosis. Profiling relied on immunoSEQ multiplex PCR, and the TCRdb table lists in-frame clones only, not all of them. The table records fewer than 150,000 clones, around 95% of them present only once. Looked up from germline, CDR1 is SGHNT and CDR2 is YENEEA. The CDR3 contains 13 residues. Trimming cost V 0 bases and J 8 bases, with 10 bases left between them. The clonotype originates from a female donor with multiple sclerosis, enrolled in a pregnancy study. The starting material was peripheral blood, obtained after pregnancy. The V gene is TRBV11-3, the J gene TRBJ2-5, with D possibly being TRBD2 (5 bases). CDR3 bases: TGTGCCAGCAGCTTAGAAAGAGGGAGTACCCAGTACTTC. Its translation is CASSLERGSTQYF.